This TCR beta chain appears in the sequencing data of a study of Graves' ophthalmopathy and Graves' hyperthyroidism (dated by TCRdb to 2016 to 2019). Broadly, across the study: Peripheral blood was collected before any treatment was given, at the time of initial diagnosis. To tell Graves' ophthalmopathy apart from Graves' hyperthyroidism, and to predict which patients would progress to ophthalmopathy, the study relied on TCR beta repertoire signatures. For training and testing, the roughly 97 patients in the discovery cohort were randomly divided in a 7:3 ratio. To explore V-J signatures that distinguish ophthalmopathy from hyperthyroidism, a discovery set of 100 patients was enrolled, made up of under 50 with ophthalmopathy and under 65 with stable hyperthyroidism. Once sampling was done, hyperthyroidism patients were given methimazole at a starting dose of 30 mg daily, while ophthalmopathy patients were given high-dose intravenous methylprednisolone. An independent validation cohort was composed of some 18 hyperthyroidism patients and some 16 patients who later progressed from hyperthyroidism to ophthalmopathy. In over 5 hyperthyroidism patients, the T-cell repertoire of thyroid tissue was compared with the T-cell repertoire of blood. In total, 135 blood samples were TCR-sequenced: fewer than 50 ophthalmopathy, some 72 hyperthyroidism and about 17 hyperthyroidism-to-ophthalmopathy patients.

As encoded in the germline V gene, CDR1 is SGHNT while CDR2 is YENEEA. V is shortened by 6 bases, J by 8 bases, and the region joining them spans 22 bases. Spanning cysteine to phenylalanine, the CDR3 consists of 16 amino acids. Only CDR3 DNA is held: 48 bases, read in frame from base 1. For repertoire sequencing, TCR beta CDR3 regions were amplified from RNA transcripts. A first-round RT-PCR used HTBI primers with the Qiagen OneStep RT-PCR kit, followed by a second-round multiplex PCR, size selection and purification. Libraries were sequenced on an Illumina HiSeq2000 using paired-end 100 bp reads. In the source study's methods: SOAPnuke was used for read processing, and reads with adapters, uncalled bases, a mean Phred below 15, or no exact constant-primer or identifier match were discarded. COPE v1.2.5 was used to merge the high-quality paired reads. Clonotypes were defined as unique nucleotide sequences and were aligned to IMGT TRB V, D and J references using MiTCR v1.1. The analysis was limited to V-J combinations with a frequency above 0.0001, which together covered over 99% of the repertoires. For each V-J combination, a TCR clonal expansion and chaos score was defined as the ratio of F50 clonal expansion to chaos observed in the TCRdist matrix. Welch's t-statistics and random forest were used to reduce features to 10 to 15 V-J combinations, which were fed into a naive Bayes classifier. Thyroid-blood repertoire similarity was quantified with the Morisita-Horn index. TCRdb reanalyzed the raw reads on its own, using fastp at Q25 for trimming and MiXCR for clone calling, and kept in-frame beta chains. For every CDR3 protein sequence, its rows merge into one entry that carries the most common genes and DNA. TCRdb's processing, not the study's, gives the V and J calls here. The sample profile shows about 220,000 distinct CDR3 sequences; 20% to 25% of them were found once. The ten largest account for roughly 45% of the sample.

This clonotype was observed at least ten times. The antigen this receptor binds is unknown. The record has no base qualities; no much larger clone is one base away. Ophthalmopathy patients were characterized by moderately to severely active disease, a Clinical Activity Score of at least 3, a NOSPECS grade of at least 4, and a disease duration under 3 months. Patients were excluded if they had other autoimmune diseases, uncontrolled infections, pregnancy or lactation. Clinical symptoms, serum thyroxine, TRAb, thyroid ultrasound and orbital computed tomography formed the basis of the diagnosis. PBMCs were isolated from around 10 ml of fresh peripheral blood by Ficoll-Paque density gradient centrifugation. Total RNA was extracted using Trizol reagent, and RNA quality was checked on an Agilent 2100 Bioanalyzer. The full study reports these points: In validation, the model predicted ophthalmopathy progression with over 60% sensitivity and 72.22% specificity; some 13 predicted patients were CT-confirmed with GO in a median of approximately 6.2 months. In cross-validation, the 13-signature model distinguished ophthalmopathy from stable hyperthyroidism with about 90% sensitivity and about 81% specificity, and in the test set the corresponding values were around 78% and 73%. Most expanded thyroid clonotypes with a frequency above 0.001 also appeared in blood, which suggests that blood repertoires may reflect the immune response in the thyroid. Sample size was not statistically predetermined, and group allocation was not concealed from the investigators.

This receptor was taken from a woman aged 45-59 years with Graves' ophthalmopathy. Donor details come from another sample of the same person, matched by shared clones. The source material was peripheral blood. The chain is made from TRBV11-3 and TRBJ2-2, with the D gene possibly TRBD1 or TRBD2, each one fitting 5 bases. The nucleotide sequence is TGTGCCAGCAGATTCCCCTCAGAGGGGCCAGGAGGGGAGCTGTTTTTT. Translated, this is CASRFPSEGPGGELFF.